This is a list of T cell receptor beta chains from one sample in a study of shared clonotypes between healthy human individuals. Data came from immunoSEQ multiplex PCR; TCRdb stores just in-frame clones and leaves some out. The sample consists of about 960,000 clones, 70% to 85% of them appearing once. The sequenced sample was memory CD4+ T cells sorted from blood. All receptors derive from a man aged 18 to 30 in good health. Each CDR3 is given with its conserved first and last residue. D genes are given only for firm matches. Some rows have no size entry. The others give once, few or many, or a class for an expanded clone.

j_call clone_size v_call d_call cdr3_nt cdr3_aa
TRBJ1-6 many TRBV5-4 TRBD1 TGTGCCAGCAGCTTATTGACAGGGGGCTATAATTCACCCCTCCACTTT CASSLLTGGYNSPLHF
TRBJ1-6 medium-sized TRBV18 TRBD1 TGTGCCAGCTCACCCAGCGACAGGGGAAAGGTGCGGTCACCCCTCCACTTT CASSPSDRGKVRSPLHF
TRBJ2-7 - TRBV7-9 - TGTGCCAGCAGCCCCCCATCAGCGGCCCTTTCCTACGAGCAGTACTTC CASSPPSAALSYEQYF
TRBJ1-4 - TRBV7-9 - TGTGCCAGCAGCTTTTTGGCGGAAGGTGAAAAACTGTTTTTT CASSFLAEGEKLFF
TRBJ1-1 - TRBV6-5 TRBD1 TGTGCCAGCGGACAGGGGGCCCGGGGCACTGAAGCTTTCTTT CASGQGARGTEAFF
TRBJ1-1 - TRBV15 - TGTGCCACCAGCAGAGTAAGCCCAGTTGCCTCGAACACTGAAGCTTTCTTT CATSRVSPVASNTEAFF
TRBJ1-4 - TRBV27 TRBD1 TGTGCCAGCAGTCCTACCGGGACAGGGAATGAAAAACTGTTTTTT CASSPTGTGNEKLFF
TRBJ2-1 few TRBV7-9 - TGTGCCAGCAGCCCCAGCTTGGGGCGTGAGCAGTTCTTC CASSPSLGREQFF
TRBJ1-1 few TRBV9 - TGTGCCAGCAGCCCCCGGGGGTGGGGGGACACTGAAGCTTTCTTT CASSPRGWGDTEAFF
TRBJ2-1 - TRBV5-1 - TGCGCCAGCAGCTTAGCCGCCAATGAGCAGTTCTTC CASSLAANEQFF
TRBJ2-7 few TRBV10-3 - TGTGCCATCAGGGATCGCAGGGACGACGAGCAGTACTTC CAIRDRRDDEQYF
TRBJ2-1 - TRBV13 - TGTGCCAGCAGCTCCTACAGGGCCAATGAGCAGTTCTTC CASSSYRANEQFF
TRBJ2-7 - TRBV10-3 TRBD1 TGTGCCAGTTCGACAGGGCCCGAGCAGTACTTC CASSTGPEQYF
TRBJ2-5 - TRBV7-2 TRBD2 TGTGCCAGCAGCTCCCGTAGCGGGAGGGCCGGGGAGACCCAGTACTTC CASSSRSGRAGETQYF
TRBJ1-1 - TRBV4-3 TRBD1 TGCGCCAGCAGCCTATATACAGGGGACACTGAAGCTTTCTTT CASSLYTGDTEAFF
TRBJ2-5 - TRBV6-6 - TGTGCCAGCAGTAGATTGTACCAAGAGACCCAGTACTTC CASSRLYQETQYF